The 27 T cell receptor beta chains below all came from one sample that was sequenced in a study of regulatory T cells in long-lasting Graves disease. Time point in this sample: persistent/refractory GD, antithyroid drugs over 5 years with positive TRAb. PBMCs were the source of the RNA used for TCR sequencing. With iRepertoire HTBI primers and Arm-PCR of CDR3 regions, TCR beta libraries were built. TCRdb used MiXCR to reprocess the multiplex PCR reads, holding one entry per CDR3 protein. The sample has 300,000 to 500,000 distinct CDR3 sequences, less than 25% seen once. This sample comprised peripheral blood mononuclear cells (PBMCs), obtained when the disease was refractory, from a patient treated with antithyroid drugs. The receptor source for this set is a female donor with Graves disease.

The chain carries TRBV20-1 and TRBJ2-1; 7 bases align to TRBD2. Germline CDR1 is DFQATT and CDR2 is SNEGSKA (reference sequence). The trim removed 3 bases at V and 4 bases at J, leaving 6 bases unmatched. The CDR3 contains 14 residues. CDR3 region: CSASSSGAYNEQFF. The CDR3 region has the DNA TGCAGTGCTAGTTCTAGCGGAGCTTACAATGAGCAGTTCTTC.

In this sample, this clonotype turned up a few times. The chain links TRBV12-3 or TRBV12-4 to TRBJ2-4; 9 nucleotides align to TRBD1. The ends lost 5 bases at V and 1 base at J; junction bases unmatched: 9. CDR3 length: 17 residues. CDR3 nucleotide sequence: TGTGCCAGCAGTGTCATCACAGGGGGCATCGCCAAAAACATTCAGTACTTC. Translation: CASSVITGGIAKNIQYF.

The CDR3 loop reads CASSQLLAGVFHEQYF. Here the CDR3 DNA reads TGCGCCAGCAGCCAACTACTAGCGGGAGTCTTCCACGAGCAGTACTTC. This chain links TRBV4-1 with TRBJ2-7; TRBD2 matches at 11 bases. This CDR3 has 16 residues. Germline values: CDR1 MGHRA, CDR2 YSYEKL. J gave up 5 bases and V 2 bases, and 8 bases lay outside the gene matches.

This chain connects TRBV5-1 to TRBJ1-1; no definite D call. The germline V gene encodes CDR1 SGHRS and CDR2 YFSETQ. CDR3 length: 14 amino acids. Trimming stripped 4 bases from V and 1 base from J, with 11 bases between. As DNA, the CDR3 is TGCGCCAGCAGCCACGGACGGGCGAACACTGAAGCTTTCTTT. It is translated as CASSHGRANTEAFF.

This clonotype was recorded at least ten times. The gene calls are TRBV28 and TRBJ1-4; 8 bases are shared with TRBD1. The CDR3 sequence is 15 residues long. J was trimmed by 5 bases and V by 4 bases; bases with no gene match: 6. Germline V gives CDR1 MDHEN, CDR2 SYDVKM. The CDR3 spells CASSSLGQENEKLFF. DNA for the CDR3: TGTGCCAGCAGTTCCCTGGGACAGGAAAATGAAAAACTGTTTTTT.

This clonotype was counted a few times. CDR3 in amino acids: CSVGRGSETQYF. The CDR3 coding sequence is TGCAGTGTAGGGCGGGGTTCGGAGACCCAGTACTTC. The rearrangement links TRBV20-1 to TRBJ2-5; possibly TRBD2 for D (6 bases). V lost 7 bases and J 5 bases, leaving 14 bases between the germline ends. CDR3 size: 12 residues. The germline gives CDR1 DFQATT, CDR2 SNEGSKA (reference sequence).

This clonotype appeared many times. The V call is TRBV12-3 or TRBV12-4, the J call TRBJ2-6; D tentatively reads TRBD1 or TRBD2 (5 bases each). This CDR3 is 19 amino acids long. V was trimmed by 3 bases and J by 0 bases, leaving 18 bases between them. Here the CDR3 reads CASSLVIRGARSGANVLTF. The CDR3 nucleotides read TGTGCCAGCAGTTTGGTTATCCGAGGGGCTCGCTCTGGGGCCAACGTCCTGACTTTC.

This clonotype was seen a handful of times. The gene calls are TRBV5-1 and TRBJ1-5, with D possibly matching TRBD1 (5 bases). CDR3 length: 15 amino acids. V was cut by 4 bases and J by 1 base, with 12 bases left in between. Germline V gene lookup returns CDR1 SGHRS and CDR2 YFSETQ. DNA for the CDR3: TGCGCCAGCAGCCCGGGACTGACCAGCAATCAGCCCCAGCATTTT. Translating it yields CASSPGLTSNQPQHF.

This chain uses TRBV3-1 with TRBJ1-2; D is perhaps TRBD1 (6 bases). CDR1 and CDR2 (germline): LGHDT, YNNKEL (reference sequence). The CDR3 runs to 16 residues. Between the trimmed V and J ends, which lost 0 bases and 8 bases, there was a span of 19 bases. The CDR3 DNA is TGTGCCAGCAGCCAAGATCCGGGGGGGCGCCTACCGGGCTACACCTTC. Translating it yields CASSQDPGGRLPGYTF.

This clonotype occurred a few times. The chain carries TRBV4-3 and TRBJ1-3; 7 bases line up with TRBD1. Germline CDR1 is LGHNA and CDR2 is YSLEER. This CDR3 region has 16 residues. The V gene end was trimmed by 1 base and the J gene end by 4 bases; junction bases not matched to a gene: 7. CDR3 amino acids: CASSQAWGQRGNTIYF. In DNA form, the CDR3 reads TGCGCCAGCAGCCAAGCATGGGGACAGAGAGGAAACACCATATATTTT.

This clonotype was counted ten times or more. This chain connects TRBV19 to TRBJ1-6; perhaps TRBD1 as D (6 bases). V was shortened by 6 bases and J by 6 bases, with 12 bases between the two germline ends. This CDR3 is built from 14 residues. CDR1 is LNHDA and CDR2 is SQIVND in the germline V gene (reference sequence). CDR3 nucleotide sequence: TGTGCCAGTAGCCACGGACAGCTTAATTCACCCCTCCACTTT. Translated: CASSHGQLNSPLHF.

A note on this clonotype: Since no conserved phenylalanine or tryptophan closes the CDR3, a read error is the likely cause. The chain joins TRBV7-2 to TRBJ1-5; D call uncertain. This CDR3 has 16 amino acids. The germline V gene has CDR1 SGHTA and CDR2 FQGNSA. The CDR3 bases are TGTCCCAGCAGCTTATGGAGAGGTGATGGCAATCAGCCCCAGCATTCT. It specifies CPSSLWRGDGNQPQHS.

This clonotype has at least ten counts. This chain connects TRBV6-1 to TRBJ1-5; D call uncertain. Germline loops: CDR1 MNHNS, CDR2 SASEGT. Trimming cost V 6 bases and J 1 base, with 13 bases left between them. The CDR3 has 15 residues. In nucleotides, the CDR3 is TGTGCCAGCAGGCTCGACATTTGGAGCAATCAGCCCCAGCATTTT. Protein product: CASRLDIWSNQPQHF.

This clonotype came up many times. The gene calls are TRBV28 and TRBJ2-7; no clear D gene. CDR3 length equals 12 residues. CDR1 MDHEN and CDR2 SYDVKM come from the germline V gene. The germline V and J ends were trimmed by 4 bases and 0 bases, with 4 bases remaining between them. This CDR3 is CASSYVSYEQYF. The CDR3 nucleotides are TGTGCCAGCAGTTACGTCTCCTACGAGCAGTACTTC.

This clonotype showed up many times. The genes are TRBV7-8 and TRBJ2-7; D not resolved. From germline, CDR1 is SGHVS and CDR2 FQNEAQ. Between the trimmed V and J ends, which lost 0 bases and 3 bases, there was a span of 6 bases. The CDR3 length is 13 residues. Written as DNA, the CDR3 is TGTGCCAGCAGCTTAGCAGTAATCTACGAGCAGTACTTC. Translation: CASSLAVIYEQYF.

There are a few counts of this clonotype. The genes are TRBV20-1 and TRBJ2-2; 11 nucleotides line up with TRBD2. V trimming: 5 bases; J trimming: 7 bases; junction bases outside the gene matches: 9. The CDR3 runs 15 residues. Germline lookup yields CDR1 DFQATT and CDR2 SNEGSKA (reference sequence). CDR3 DNA sequence: TGCAGTGCTGAAAAAGGACTAGCGGGCTACGGGGAGCTGTTTTTT. As protein: CSAEKGLAGYGELFF.

This rearrangement joins TRBV12-3 or TRBV12-4 to TRBJ1-4; D ambiguous. V was clipped by 2 bases and J by 8 bases, with 3 bases between them. CDR3 size: 11 residues. As DNA, the CDR3 is TGTGCCAGCAGTTTAACCGAAAAACTGTTTTTT. Its protein product is CASSLTEKLFF.

Turning to this clonotype: At one of its ends the junction is not consistent with the germline gene, which may arise from a read error. J is TRBJ2-3 and V is TRBV27; TRBD2 matches 11 bases. The CDR3 extends over 16 amino acids. Germline CDR1 MNHEY, CDR2 SMNVEV (reference sequence). The CDR3, as DNA: TGTGCCAGCAGTTTTTCCCCTAGCGGGAGGATGGTTACGCGGTATTTT. It translates to CASSFSPSGRMVTRYF.

The rearrangement joins TRBV27 to TRBJ1-3; TRBD1 matches 8 bases. This CDR3 has 15 residues. The germline V gene encodes CDR1 MNHEY and CDR2 SMNVEV (reference sequence). Losses at the gene ends were 5 bases for V and 0 bases for J; bases not matched to a gene: 3. The CDR3 DNA reads TGTGCCAGCAGTCGGACAGGGCCCTCTGGAAACACCATATATTTT. Translated, it gives CASSRTGPSGNTIYF.

This clonotype was seen a handful of times. The chain is built from TRBV6-4 and TRBJ1-2, with 8 bases matching TRBD1. Germline values: CDR1 MRHNA, CDR2 SNTAGT. Trimming took 4 bases from V and 4 from J; bases not matched to a gene: 8. The CDR3 extends over 15 amino acids. For the CDR3, the DNA is TGTGCCAGCAGTGTTCCAGGGGGCGGTGGCTATGGCTACACCTTC. Amino acid sequence: CASSVPGGGGYGYTF.

This clonotype was seen more than once but under ten times. The CDR3 spells CASSPGHRQPQHF. The CDR3 nucleotides are TGTGCCAGCAGCCCAGGACACCGGCAGCCCCAGCATTTT. The chain is built from TRBV11-3 and TRBJ1-5; the D gene is possibly TRBD1 (5 bases). The CDR3 consists of 13 residues. Per the germline V gene, CDR1 is SGHNT and CDR2 is YENEEA. Trimming shortened V by 5 bases and J by 7 bases, and 12 bases separated the two germline ends. The whole variable domain, filled in from reference TRBV11-3 and TRBJ1-5, reads EAGVVQSPRYKIIEKKQPVAFWCNPISGHNTLYWYLQNLGQGPELLIRYENEEAVDDSQLPKDRFSAERLKGVDSTLKIQPAELGDSAVYLCASSPGHRQPQHFGDGTRLSIL.

The chain has TRBV11-1 and TRBJ2-1; D is uncertain. Trimming left V 1 base short and J 2 bases short, with 9 bases between. This CDR3 region has 15 residues. Germline lookup yields CDR1 SGHAT and CDR2 FQDESV (reference sequence). CDR3 protein: CASSLGQETYNEQFF. In DNA, the CDR3 is TGTGCCAGCAGCTTAGGTCAGGAAACCTACAATGAGCAGTTCTTC.

The chain uses TRBV19 and TRBJ1-5, with a tentative D call TRBD1 (6 bases). The V and J ends lost 4 bases and 0 bases respectively, with 13 bases between them. Germline CDR1 and CDR2: LNHDA and SQIVND (reference sequence). The CDR3 has 16 amino acids. Written as DNA, the CDR3 is TGTGCCAGTAGTAGGAGGACAGCAAATAGCAATCAGCCCCAGCATTTT. Amino acids: CASSRRTANSNQPQHF.

This clonotype was observed at least ten times. The rearrangement links TRBV20-1 to TRBJ2-7; D is undetermined. The CDR3 totals 13 residues. V lost 1 base to trimming and J lost 0 bases, with 7 bases between them. In germline, CDR1 is DFQATT, CDR2 SNEGSKA (reference sequence). The CDR3 sequence is CSARVYSSYEQYF. In DNA, the CDR3 is TGCAGTGCTAGAGTCTATAGCTCCTACGAGCAGTACTTC.

This clonotype was seen many times. V and J are TRBV11-2 and TRBJ2-7, with 7 bases matching TRBD1. This CDR3 contains 15 residues. V was pared by 4 bases and J by 0 bases, with 6 bases of the junction left unmatched. Germline V CDR1 and CDR2: SGHAT, FQNNGV. CDR3 nucleotides: TGTGCCAGCAGCTCCTACAGGGGAAGCTCCTACGAGCAGTACTTC. Protein product: CASSSYRGSSYEQYF.

Remarks on this clonotype: Lacking the conserved final phenylalanine or tryptophan, this CDR3 likely reflects a read error. V usage is TRBV6-1 and J usage is TRBJ2-7, with a weak D call TRBD2 (5 bases). V shed 5 bases and J shed 2 bases, with 13 bases lying between them. The germline gives CDR1 MNHNS, CDR2 SASEGT. The CDR3 covers 14 residues. The CDR3 is CASSHDDGTYEQYL. The CDR3 DNA reads TGTGCCAGCAGTCACGATGACGGGACCTACGAGCAGTACCTC.

The table lists this clonotype with a few counts. The genes are TRBV9 and TRBJ2-2; 9 bases agree with TRBD2. The germline V gene encodes CDR1 SGDLS and CDR2 YYNGEE. After removal of 4 bases from V and 4 bases from J, the junction contained 5 bases not matched to a gene. The length of the CDR3 is 15 residues. CDR3 amino acids: CASSIAGESTGELFF. CDR3 coding DNA: TGTGCCAGCAGCATAGCGGGAGAGTCCACCGGGGAGCTGTTTTTT.